This TCR beta chain was profiled in a study of blood T cell repertoires in COVID-19 (dated by TCRdb to about 2020). Some background on the complete study: Collaborator samples came from the United States, Italy and Spain and covered acute and convalescent phases of COVID-19. The prospective study material was composed of cDNA or gDNA derived from T cells, B-cell-depleted T cells, or PBMCs. Deeply sampled blood TCRbeta repertoires from subjects exposed to, actively infected with, or recovered from COVID-19 were included in the dataset. The repertoires were released in a freely available public database intended as a resource for research on the immune response to SARS-CoV-2. Samples were obtained from the ongoing ImmuneRACE study (first 160 participants) and from roughly 1,300 subjects provided by 6 global collaborators. Nearly every sample came with metadata listing a de-identified subject ID, COVID-19 status, age in years and sex. Where available, HLA class I and class II types were taken from metadata supplied by the sample provider and were not determined by assay-based typing.

Overall results and qualifications from the work: Clinical and demographic metadata were provided uncurated, with the amount varying by source and participant.

For this clone: This receptor's antigen is unknown. No base-level quality is on record; no much larger clone is a single base apart. This sample also contains other DNA sequences that code for the same CDR3.

The immunoSEQ Assay, a bias-controlled multiplex PCR, was used to amplify TCRbeta CDR3 regions from genomic DNA. Under the source paper's analysis protocol: Nucleated cell counts per sample were estimated from amplification of reference gene primers within the assay. To quantify the absolute abundance of each unique TCRbeta CDR3 rearrangement, sequence reads were collapsed and filtered. For each sample, productive Simpson clonality was calculated by taking the square root of Simpson's diversity index across productive rearrangements. Drawn from immuneACCESS, this table holds only the in-frame rearrangements with V and J called that TCRdb kept. Clones are partly lost; checked studies trace under half to an unresolved V gene and leave the rest unexplained. V and J calls plus clone size are reproduced from that table; the DNA served to infer D and trimming. For this sample there are approximately 90,000 clones; approximately 88% appear just once. More than 25% of the sample is taken by the ten largest.

V is cut back by 0 bases and J by 0 bases, with 1 base in the junction unmatched. The CDR3 goes from the cysteine to the phenylalanine over 15 residues. The entry retains the CDR3 DNA only, 45 bases that are in frame from base 1. CDR1 SGDLS and CDR2 YYNGEE are derived from the germline V gene. The collaborating institutions used their own protocols to collect whole blood in K2EDTA tubes. For TCRbeta analysis, collaborators shipped samples as frozen whole blood, isolated PBMCs, or DNA extracted from either of those sample types. The rearrangement combines TRBV9 with TRBJ1-1, with TRBD1 matching 8 junction bases. Sequencing was done on a sample of peripheral blood. The TCR originated in a woman of 80 years or more with active or convalescent COVID-19. The nucleotides read TGTGCCAGCAGCGTAGGGACAGGGCTGAACACTGAAGCTTTCTTT. This yields the protein CASSVGTGLNTEAFF. Full variable domain (CDR3 extended with the reference TRBV9 and TRBJ1-1 proteins): DSGVTQTPKHLITATGQRVTLRCSPRSGDLSVYWYQQSLDQGLQFLIQYYNGEERAKGNILERFSAQQFPDLHSELNLSSLELGDSALYFCASSVGTGLNTEAFFGQGTRLTVV.